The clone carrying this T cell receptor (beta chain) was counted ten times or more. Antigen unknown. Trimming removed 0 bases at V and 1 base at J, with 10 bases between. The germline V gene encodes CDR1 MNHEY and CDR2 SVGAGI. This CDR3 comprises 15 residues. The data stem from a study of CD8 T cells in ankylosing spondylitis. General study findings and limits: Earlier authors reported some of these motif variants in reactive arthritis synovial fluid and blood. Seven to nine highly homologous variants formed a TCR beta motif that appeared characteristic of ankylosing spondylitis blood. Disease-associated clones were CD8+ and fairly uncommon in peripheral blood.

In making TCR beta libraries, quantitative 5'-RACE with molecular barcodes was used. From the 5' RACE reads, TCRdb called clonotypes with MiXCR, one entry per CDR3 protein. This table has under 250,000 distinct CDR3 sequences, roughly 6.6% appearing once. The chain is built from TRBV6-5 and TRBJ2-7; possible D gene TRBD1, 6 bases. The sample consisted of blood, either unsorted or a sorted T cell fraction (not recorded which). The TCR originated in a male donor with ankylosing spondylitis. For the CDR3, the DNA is TGTGCCAGCAGTTACTCGGCAGGGGAGTCCTACGAGCAGTACTTC. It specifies CASSYSAGESYEQYF.